Below are 14 T cell receptor beta chains sequenced from a single sample in a study of vaccination and CD4 T cells after COVID-19. The study sequenced cultured CD4+ T cell DNA using the Oncomine TCR Beta short-read assay. Genomic DNA from cultured CD4+ T cells was extracted. MiXCR was run by TCRdb on the PCR reads, yielding one entry per CDR3 protein. The sample lists just under 10,000 distinct CDR3 sequences, 30% to 45% occurring once. This sample's treatment: approximately nine-day PBMC culture with coronavirus spike peptide pools or control peptides (ViraFEST assay). Pre-COVID-19 pandemic sampling (2011-2018) yielded the unexposed donor's CD4+ T cells. These receptors' targets are unknown. Sequenced: CD4+ T cells from blood, cultured in vitro. The receptors stem from a human donor in good health.

The chain uses TRBV19 and TRBJ1-2, with 9 bases matching TRBD1. This CDR3 has 13 residues. The V gene's germline CDR1 is LNHDA and CDR2 SQIVND (reference sequence). Trimming took 9 bases from V and 6 from J; bases not matched to a gene: 8. CDR3 sequence (DNA): TGTGCCAGCCTCCGGGGACAGGGTAATGGCTACACCTTC. It yields the protein CASLRGQGNGYTF.

The chain uses TRBV12-3 or TRBV12-4 and TRBJ2-5, with 10 bases that match TRBD1. J gave up 5 bases and V 5 bases, and 14 bases lay outside the gene matches. The CDR3 runs to 17 residues. The CDR3 region is CASSDRTGGQAGETQYF. CDR3 DNA: TGTGCCAGCAGTGACCGGACAGGGGGACAGGCGGGGGAGACCCAGTACTTC.

This clonotype was seen more than once but under ten times. V and J are TRBV5-8 and TRBJ1-5, with 9 bases matching TRBD1. Trimming cost V 4 bases and J 5 bases; bases outside gene matches: 10. Germline-derived CDR1 and CDR2 are SGHTS and YDEGEE. The CDR3 length is 16 residues. The CDR3 sequence: CASSPRQGVVYQPQHF. CDR3 nucleotides: TGTGCCAGCAGCCCCAGACAGGGGGTGGTGTATCAGCCCCAGCATTTT.

The chain combines TRBV20-1 with TRBJ2-2; TRBD1 is a possible D gene (5 bases). The CDR3 length is 18 residues. Germline assignment: CDR1 DFQATT and CDR2 SNEGSKA (reference sequence). V shed 5 bases and J shed 5 bases, with 27 bases lying between them. CDR3 sequence: CSAVIVEKGRPLTGELFF. DNA for the CDR3: TGCAGTGCTGTCATTGTCGAAAAGGGGCGCCCCTTGACCGGGGAGCTGTTTTTT.

This sequence joins TRBV20-1 and TRBJ1-5; D is unclear. Germline values: CDR1 DFQATT, CDR2 SNEGSKA (reference sequence). The CDR3 spans 12 residues. V lost 3 bases and J 2 bases, leaving 5 bases between the germline ends. The CDR3 sequence: CSARSGNQPQHF. CDR3 coding DNA: TGCAGTGCTAGGTCCGGCAATCAGCCCCAGCATTTT.

J is TRBJ2-3 and V is TRBV20-1; 10 positions match TRBD2. In germline, CDR1 is DFQATT, CDR2 SNEGSKA (reference sequence). V was clipped by 3 bases and J by 7 bases; unmatched bases: 7. The length of the CDR3 is 14 residues. DNA of the CDR3: TGCAGTGCTAGCGGTAGCGGGAGGAGCCATACGCAGTATTTT. It specifies CSASGSGRSHTQYF.

The chain recombines TRBV6-2 or TRBV6-3 with TRBJ2-1; 9 bases align to TRBD2. The CDR3 contains 16 residues. The J segment lost 3 bases and the V segment lost 5 bases, leaving 8 bases of the junction unmatched. Germline CDR1 and CDR2: MNHEY and SVGEGT. The CDR3 DNA reads as TGTGCCAGCAGTCAAAGGGGACTAGCCGGCTACAATGAGCAGTTCTTC. Its protein product is CASSQRGLAGYNEQFF.

This chain links TRBV7-9 with TRBJ1-5; TRBD1 agrees at 9 bases. This CDR3 comprises 15 residues. Unmatched junction bases numbered 4, after V lost 4 bases and J lost 3 bases. Germline assignment: CDR1 SEHNR and CDR2 FQNEAQ (reference sequence). In nucleotides, the CDR3 is TGTGCCAGCAGCTCCGGGACAGGGAACAATCAGCCCCAGCATTTT. It yields the protein CASSSGTGNNQPQHF.

This clonotype was counted between two and nine times. The rearrangement links TRBV6-2 or TRBV6-3 to TRBJ1-1, with D unclear. This CDR3 has 14 residues. The V and J ends lost 2 bases and 7 bases respectively, with 14 bases between them. The germline CDR1 and CDR2 sequences are MNHEY and SVGEGT. The CDR3 protein is CASSYVGSAIEAFF. CDR3 DNA sequence: TGTGCCAGCAGTTACGTAGGTTCAGCGATTGAAGCTTTCTTT.

V usage is TRBV20-1 and J usage is TRBJ2-7; TRBD1 matches 10 bases. The CDR3 has 14 residues. Germline V lookup: CDR1 DFQATT, CDR2 SNEGSKA (reference sequence). Unmatched junction bases numbered 13, after V lost 6 bases and J lost 8 bases. The CDR3: CSANYPGQGIKQYF. CDR3 sequence (DNA): TGCAGTGCAAACTATCCGGGACAGGGGATCAAGCAGTACTTC.

The chain couples TRBV7-9 to TRBJ2-7, with D possibly matching TRBD2 (6 bases). Trimming took 3 bases from V and 6 from J, leaving 9 bases between them. Germline assignment: CDR1 SEHNR and CDR2 FQNEAQ (reference sequence). This CDR3 spans 12 amino acids. This CDR3 is CASSLPGGEQYF. The CDR3, as DNA: TGTGCCAGCAGCTTGCCCGGGGGCGAGCAGTACTTC.

This clonotype showed up just a few times. The chain recombines TRBV20-1 with TRBJ2-1; 13 bases match TRBD2. The length of the CDR3 is 16 residues. CDR1 is DFQATT, CDR2 SNEGSKA, per germline (reference sequence). Trimming removed 3 bases from V and 5 bases from J; junction bases left unmatched: 7. CDR3 sequence reads: CSASLGLAGVDNEQFF. As DNA, the CDR3 is TGCAGTGCTAGCCTCGGACTAGCGGGAGTCGACAATGAGCAGTTCTTC.

This clonotype has more than one count but fewer than ten. This chain joins TRBV6-2 or TRBV6-3 and TRBJ2-6, with no clear D. Germline V lookup: CDR1 MNHEY, CDR2 SVGEGT. The CDR3 has 14 amino acids. Trimming removed 2 bases from V and 0 bases from J, with 2 bases in between. For the CDR3, the DNA is TGTGCCAGCAGTTACAGCTCTGGGGCCAACGTCCTGACTTTC. Translating it yields CASSYSSGANVLTF.

In this sample, this clonotype turned up a few times. The chain couples TRBV15 to TRBJ1-6, with D maybe TRBD1 (5 bases). The CDR3 consists of 17 residues. Germline V gene lookup returns CDR1 LNHNV and CDR2 YYDKDF (reference sequence). The V and J ends lost 0 bases and 7 bases respectively, with 16 bases between them. Here the CDR3 DNA reads TGTGCCACCAGCAGAGAGGGGGGGGGACGCTTCAATTCACCCCTCCACTTT. This gives the protein CATSREGGGRFNSPLHF.